This is a list of T cell receptor beta chains from one sample in a study of blood T cell repertoires in COVID-19. Only in-frame clones appear in the TCRdb table, and some are missing; sequencing was by immunoSEQ multiplex PCR. This table holds 30,000 to 40,000 clones, roughly 88% found once. Sequencing input: peripheral blood. These TCRs come from a man between 60 and 75 years old with active COVID-19. CDR3s include the opening cysteine and the closing phenylalanine or tryptophan. A D gene is named only where the DNA matches it firmly. Clone size is stated in some rows and not others, as once, few, many or a class when expanded.

j_gene,v_gene,d_gene,abundance,CDR3nt,CDR3aa
TRBJ1-1,TRBV18,NA,NA,TGTGCCAGCTCACCAACAGGGTGGGACACTGAAGCTTTCTTT,CASSPTGWDTEAFF
TRBJ2-7,TRBV21-1,NA,NA,TGTGCCAGCAGCCAAAGTTGGGAGCTGGGGCGGGAGTTTCAAGGGAGGGAATACTTC,CASSQSWELGREFQGREYF
TRBJ2-1,TRBV28,NA,once,TGTGCCAGCAGCTACTTAACCCCTAGCTCCTACAATGAGCAGTTCTTC,CASSYLTPSSYNEQFF
TRBJ2-2,TRBV6-5,NA,NA,TGTGCCAGCAGTCCACAGGGTAGCAACACCGGGGAGCTGTTTTTT,CASSPQGSNTGELFF
TRBJ2-1,TRBV3-1/TRBV3-2,TRBD2,NA,TGTGCCAGCAGCTTTCTAGCGGGAGGCAAAGAGCAGTTCTTC,CASSFLAGGKEQFF
TRBJ1-5,TRBV4-1,NA,NA,TGCGCCAGCAGCCAAGACAGACAGGATAATCAGCCCCAGCATTTT,CASSQDRQDNQPQHF
TRBJ2-7,TRBV27,TRBD2,NA,TGTGCCAGCAGTTTACCGGCGGGAGCCGTATACGAGCAGTACTTC,CASSLPAGAVYEQYF
TRBJ1-2,TRBV28,NA,few,TGTGCCAGCAGACTACGACGGGGTAACTATGGCTACACCTTC,CASRLRRGNYGYTF
TRBJ2-3,TRBV13,TRBD2,NA,TGTGCCAGCAGCTCCGTTCCCTTAGCGGGGCGCACAGATACGCAGTATTTT,CASSSVPLAGRTDTQYF
TRBJ2-3,TRBV28,NA,NA,TGTGCCAGCAGTTTATGGGGGCAGACAAGCACAGATACGCAGTATTTT,CASSLWGQTSTDTQYF
TRBJ2-3,TRBV28,TRBD2,NA,TGTGCCAGCAGTTCCCTAGCGGGAGTAACAGATACGCAGTATTTT,CASSSLAGVTDTQYF
TRBJ2-3,TRBV19,NA,once,TGTGCCAGTAGTATAGATCTATCCCGACCAAGCGGCTACACAGATACGCAGTATTTT,CASSIDLSRPSGYTDTQYF
TRBJ2-3,TRBV11-2,NA,few,TGTGCCAGCAGCTTAATTTCGGTCACAGATACGCAGTATTTT,CASSLISVTDTQYF
TRBJ1-2,TRBV5-4,NA,NA,TGTGCCAGCAGCCCTCCTGGGCGTGTAGAGGGCTACACCTTC,CASSPPGRVEGYTF
TRBJ2-7,TRBV19,TRBD1,NA,TGTGCCAGTAGTATATCTGACAGGGGTAGCTCCTACGAGCAGTACTTC,CASSISDRGSSYEQYF
TRBJ2-3,TRBV3-1/TRBV3-2,TRBD2,NA,TGTGCCAGCAGCCAAGCTAGCGGGTACTCAGATACGCAGTATTTT,CASSQASGYSDTQYF
TRBJ2-7,TRBV9,TRBD2,NA,TGTGCCAGCAGCGTAGATAGCGGGAGGGCCTTCTACGAGCAGTACTTC,CASSVDSGRAFYEQYF
TRBJ1-3,TRBV6-5,NA,NA,TGTGCCAGCAGTTTAGCACCCGGCCACTCTGGAAACACCATATATTTT,CASSLAPGHSGNTIYF
TRBJ2-6,TRBV19,TRBD1,NA,TGTGCCAGTAGGACAGGGGATAGGTCTGGGGCCAACGTCCTGACTTTC,CASRTGDRSGANVLTF
TRBJ2-7,TRBV6-1,TRBD2,NA,TGTGCCAGCAGTGAAGCACCGGGACTAGCGGTTTACGAGCAGTACTTC,CASSEAPGLAVYEQYF
TRBJ2-1,TRBV7-3,TRBD2,NA,TGTGCCAGCAGCGCTGGGAGGGAGCGACTTTACAATGAGCAGTTCTTC,CASSAGRERLYNEQFF
TRBJ2-3,TRBV19,TRBD2,NA,TGTGCCAGTAGTATTTTTAGCGGGTTACCTCCTAGCACAGATACGCAGTATTTT,CASSIFSGLPPSTDTQYF
TRBJ1-1,TRBV18,TRBD1,few,TGTGCCAGCTCACTCGGACAGGGGGACACTGAAGCTTTCTTT,CASSLGQGDTEAFF
TRBJ2-7,TRBV21-1,NA,few,TGTGCCAGCAGCAAGGACAGGGAGCCTTACGAGCAGTACTTC,CASSKDREPYEQYF
TRBJ1-5,TRBV18,TRBD1,NA,TGTGCCAGCTCACAGGGGACAGGGGGGCCTCAGCCCCAGCATTTT,CASSQGTGGPQPQHF
TRBJ2-1,TRBV28,NA,NA,TGTGCCAGTACCCAAAGGGGCGCCCCACGCTCCTACAATGAGCAGTTCTTC,CASTQRGAPRSYNEQFF
TRBJ2-2,TRBV9,NA,NA,TGTGCCAGCAGCGAGGAGACAGGATTCACCGGGGAGCTGTTTTTT,CASSEETGFTGELFF
TRBJ1-2,TRBV7-8,TRBD1,NA,TGTGCCAGCAGCCTCGACAGGGTTGATGGCTACACCTTC,CASSLDRVDGYTF
TRBJ2-3,TRBV7-2,TRBD2,NA,TGTGCCAGCAGCTCCTTACCCCCGGGACTAGCGGGAACAGATACGCAGTATTTT,CASSSLPPGLAGTDTQYF
TRBJ2-1,TRBV18,NA,NA,TGTGCCAGCTCACCACGTATCGAGGCGGCCTACAATGAGCAGTTCTTC,CASSPRIEAAYNEQFF
TRBJ2-7,TRBV7-2,NA,NA,TGTGCCAGCAGTCCCGGGACAAGGACCTACGAGCAGTACTTC,CASSPGTRTYEQYF
TRBJ2-7,TRBV5-1,NA,NA,TGCGCCAGCAGCTTGGCAGGGCCCCTCTACGAGCAGTACTTC,CASSLAGPLYEQYF
TRBJ2-2,TRBV27,TRBD2,NA,TGTGCCAGCAGTCCCCTAGCGGGGTTAAACACCGGGGAGCTGTTTTTT,CASSPLAGLNTGELFF
TRBJ1-1,TRBV5-1,TRBD1,NA,TGCGCCAGCAGCCAAATGGGACAGGGCCCTGAAGCTTTCTTT,CASSQMGQGPEAFF
TRBJ1-5,TRBV30,NA,NA,TGTGCCTGGAGTGGGATAGGACAGCCCGGCCAGCCCCAGCATTTT,CAWSGIGQPGQPQHF
TRBJ1-4,TRBV5-1,NA,NA,TGCGCCAGCAGCTTGGAGGACAGTAATGAAAAACTGTTTTTT,CASSLEDSNEKLFF
TRBJ2-7,TRBV5-6,NA,NA,TGTGCCAGCAGCTCGCCGGGGGAACTAGCCTACGAGCAGTACTTC,CASSSPGELAYEQYF
TRBJ1-1,TRBV6-5,TRBD1,NA,TGTGCCAGCAGTTTCGCGCCAGGGGGATTGGCTTTCTTT,CASSFAPGGLAFF
TRBJ2-4,TRBV2,NA,NA,TGTGCCAGCATCCCGGACAGAGCCAAAAACATTCAGTACTTC,CASIPDRAKNIQYF
TRBJ2-1,TRBV6-1,TRBD1,NA,TGTGCCAGCAGTGAGACAGGGAGTGAGCAGTTCTTC,CASSETGSEQFF
TRBJ2-6,TRBV11-2,NA,NA,TGTGCCAGCAGCTCCCCCCGCCGGGGTCCCTCGGGAGGGGCCAACGTCCTGACTTTC,CASSSPRRGPSGGANVLTF
TRBJ2-1,TRBV5-1,TRBD2,NA,TGCGCCAGCAGCTTGGTCGGACTAGCGGATGAGCAGTTCTTC,CASSLVGLADEQFF
TRBJ2-3,TRBV19,TRBD1,NA,TGTGCCAGTAGTGCTTACCCGGGACAGATAACAGATACGCAGTATTTT,CASSAYPGQITDTQYF
TRBJ2-7,TRBV10-1,NA,NA,TGCGCCAGCAGTGTGAACAGATACTACGAGCAGTACTTC,CASSVNRYYEQYF
TRBJ1-6,TRBV4-2,NA,NA,TGTGCCAGCAGCCAAGATCCTAGCAGGAGCTCCTATAATTCACCCCTCCACTTT,CASSQDPSRSSYNSPLHF
TRBJ2-1,TRBV30,TRBD2,NA,TGTGCCTGGAGTGCTAGCGGGAGATGGAATGAGCAGTTCTTC,CAWSASGRWNEQFF
TRBJ2-5,TRBV7-8,TRBD1,NA,TGTGCCAGCAGACAGGGGGTGGTTGAAGAGACCCAGTACTTC,CASRQGVVEETQYF
TRBJ1-6,TRBV18,NA,few,TGTGCCAGCTCGCCGCAGGGAGGTTCACCCCTCCACTTT,CASSPQGGSPLHF
TRBJ2-1,TRBV18,TRBD1,NA,TGTGCCAGCTCAATAGACAGGGGGAAGTACAATGAGCAGTTCTTC,CASSIDRGKYNEQFF
TRBJ1-2,TRBV2,TRBD1,NA,TGTGCCAGCAGTGAGACAGGGGCCTCCTATGGCTACACCTTC,CASSETGASYGYTF
TRBJ2-1,TRBV7-2,TRBD1,NA,TGTGCCAGCAGCCGGTGGACAGGGGGCCTTTCCTACAATGAGCAGTTCTTC,CASSRWTGGLSYNEQFF
TRBJ2-7,TRBV5-4,NA,NA,TGTGCCAGCAGCCACGGGGTCCCACGGGGAGACTACGAGCAGTACTTC,CASSHGVPRGDYEQYF